This entry lists 31 T cell receptor beta chains sequenced from one sample in a study of neoadjuvant anti-PD-1 for oral cavity cancer. The assay was immunoSEQ multiplex PCR, and TCRdb's table has in-frame clones only and misses some. Among about 72,000 clones listed, roughly 81% were seen once. Stated time point: after neoadjuvant nivolumab, at surgical resection. Sequenced here: PBMCs, sampled after nivolumab (anti-PD-1) treatment. These receptors all stem from a person between 40 and 79 years old with oral cavity squamous cell carcinoma.

The chain recombines TRBV5-1 with TRBJ2-7; 8 bases align to TRBD1. The V segment lost 4 bases and the J segment 6 bases; nucleotides outside the gene matches: 6. Germline V lookup: CDR1 SGHRS, CDR2 YFSETQ. CDR3 size: 13 residues. This CDR3 is CASSPGQGAEQYF. The DNA of the CDR3 is TGCGCCAGCAGCCCTGGACAGGGAGCCGAGCAGTACTTC.

The chain carries TRBV10-3 and TRBJ2-3; 8 bases align to TRBD1. The CDR3 consists of 17 residues. V gave up 0 bases and J gave up 2 bases; unmatched junction bases: 7. The V gene's germline CDR1 is ENHRY and CDR2 SYGVKD. CDR3 in DNA: TGTGCCATCAGTGAGTCTCTGAAGGACAGGGTCACAGATACGCAGTATTTT. Its translation is CAISESLKDRVTDTQYF.

The CDR3 region is CASRDRGYEQYF. The CDR3 DNA is TGTGCCAGCAGGGACAGGGGTTACGAGCAGTACTTC. The rearrangement joins TRBV25-1 to TRBJ2-7; 9 nucleotides agree with TRBD1. Germline CDR1 and CDR2: MGHDK and SYGVNS. The CDR3 loop spans 12 amino acids. After removal of 6 bases from V and 4 bases from J, the junction contained 1 base not matched to a gene.

The chain is built from TRBV7-8 and TRBJ2-2, with TRBD2 matching 10 bases. CDR1 is SGHVS and CDR2 is FQNEAQ in the germline V gene. The CDR3 consists of 15 residues. V gave up 4 bases and J gave up 7 bases; unmatched junction bases: 6. The CDR3 nucleotides read TGTGCCAGCAGCTCTAGCGGGAGTCAGATCGGGGAGCTGTTTTTT. This codes for CASSSSGSQIGELFF.

The genes are TRBV4-1 and TRBJ1-1, with 11 nucleotides matching TRBD1. The ends lost 4 bases at V and 5 bases at J; junction bases unmatched: 18. Germline V gene sequence: CDR1 MGHRA, CDR2 YSYEKL. There are 19 residues in the CDR3. CDR3 nucleotide sequence: TGCGCCAGCAGCCTCGGACAGGGGGCAAGGTTGTGGGACGGTACTGAAGCTTTCTTT. Translation: CASSLGQGARLWDGTEAFF.

The chain employs TRBV6-5 and TRBJ1-2; possible D gene TRBD1, 6 bases. V lost 4 bases to trimming and J lost 4 bases, with 19 bases between them. The CDR3 runs to 16 residues. Germline assignment: CDR1 MNHEY and CDR2 SVGAGI. The CDR3 nucleotides are TGTGCCAGCAGTTTTGCCCGGGACACTGCCTTCTATGGCTACACCTTC. It translates to CASSFARDTAFYGYTF.

Only one count was recorded for this clone. This chain connects TRBV30 to TRBJ1-4, with a weak D call TRBD1 (5 bases). The CDR3 is 13 residues long. CDR1 is GTSNPN and CDR2 is SVGIG in the germline V gene (reference sequence). V dropped 3 bases and J dropped 7 bases, with 12 bases sitting between them. CDR3: CAWRTGVAEKLFF. CDR3 sequence (DNA): TGTGCCTGGAGGACGGGGGTGGCTGAAAAACTGTTTTTT.

The V call is TRBV27, the J call TRBJ2-1; 12 bases map to TRBD2. V shed 6 bases, J shed 6 bases, and the junction held 9 bases outside the gene matches. CDR3 length equals 16 residues. Germline V gene data show CDR1 as MNHEY and CDR2 as SMNVEV (reference sequence). The chain's CDR3 is CASSLTLAGGPNEQFF. In DNA, the CDR3 is TGTGCCAGCAGCCTCACCCTAGCGGGAGGGCCCAATGAGCAGTTCTTC.

V and J are TRBV6-5 and TRBJ1-4, with D hard to call. Germline CDR1 and CDR2: MNHEY and SVGAGI. The germline V and J ends were trimmed by 6 bases and 3 bases, with 14 bases remaining between them. The CDR3 consists of 15 residues. The CDR3 reads CASRGPGVPNEKLFF. For the CDR3, the DNA is TGTGCCAGCAGGGGCCCAGGCGTTCCTAATGAAAAACTGTTTTTT.

The chain uses TRBV29-1 and TRBJ1-6; no clear D gene. Germline-derived CDR1 and CDR2 are SQVTM and ANQGSEA. The CDR3 has 11 amino acids. Deletions cut 6 bases from V and 10 bases from J, with 10 bases between. Here the CDR3 DNA reads TGCAGCGTGGGAGAAGAATCACCCCTCCACTTT. It yields the protein CSVGEESPLHF.

The genes are TRBV30 and TRBJ1-4, with 8 nucleotides matching TRBD1. Germline V lookup: CDR1 GTSNPN, CDR2 SVGIG (reference sequence). After removal of 0 bases from V and 4 bases from J, the junction contained 7 bases not matched to a gene. The CDR3 covers 16 residues. The CDR3 sequence: CAWSVRGTGVNEKLFF. In DNA form, the CDR3 reads TGTGCCTGGAGTGTAAGGGGGACAGGAGTTAATGAAAAACTGTTTTTT.

The chain employs TRBV19 and TRBJ2-1; D possibly corresponds to TRBD1 (6 bases). Trimming took 6 bases from V and 10 from J, leaving 25 bases between them. The CDR3 runs to 16 residues. The germline gives CDR1 LNHDA, CDR2 SQIVND (reference sequence). CDR3 in DNA: TGTGCCAGTAGCAGTTCCGGGCAGGGGTCCGGCATGGAGCAGTTCTTC. As protein: CASSSSGQGSGMEQFF.

This clone was recorded once. The rearrangement uses TRBV5-4 and TRBJ2-1; tentative D call: TRBD2 (6 bases). The CDR3 is 13 amino acids. Looked up from germline, CDR1 is SGHNT and CDR2 is YYREEE (reference sequence). The V and J ends lost 4 bases and 3 bases respectively, with 8 bases between them. For the CDR3, the DNA is TGTGCCAGCAGCAGGGACTTCTACAATGAGCAGTTCTTC. Protein sequence: CASSRDFYNEQFF.

This sequence joins TRBV11-3 and TRBJ2-3, with 7 bases identical to TRBD2. With 5 bases clipped from V and 4 bases from J, the junction kept 9 bases outside the gene matches. The CDR3 is 15 residues long. Germline CDR1 SGHNT, CDR2 YENEEA. The CDR3 DNA sequence: TGTGCCAGCAGCCGGGGGGAGAGCGGGGCAGATACGCAGTATTTT. Translation gives CASSRGESGADTQYF.

The rearrangement joins TRBV25-1 to TRBJ1-5; TRBD1 is a possible D gene (5 bases). The ends were cut back, 6 bases at V and 9 bases at J, with 15 bases in the middle. The germline gives CDR1 MGHDK, CDR2 SYGVNS. This CDR3 region has 13 residues. The CDR3 region is CASRGGVEGPQHF. As DNA, the CDR3 is TGTGCCAGCAGAGGAGGGGTAGAGGGGCCCCAGCATTTT.

CDR3 sequence: CAWSVLGYEQYF. The CDR3 DNA is TGTGCCTGGAGTGTACTAGGGTACGAGCAGTACTTC. This chain uses TRBV30 with TRBJ2-7, with D perhaps TRBD2 (5 bases). CDR3 size: 12 residues. Germline V gives CDR1 GTSNPN, CDR2 SVGIG (reference sequence). V was cut by 0 bases and J by 4 bases, with 7 bases left in between. The full variable domain, completed using reference TRBV30 and TRBJ2-7, is SQTIHQWPATLVQPVGSPLSLECTVEGTSNPNLYWYRQAAGRGLQLLFYSVGIGQISSEVPQNLSASRPQDRQFILSSKKLLLSDSGFYLCAWSVLGYEQYFGPGTRLTVT.

This clone occurred once. The J gene is TRBJ2-5, the V gene TRBV19; D gene uncertain. Germline CDR1 and CDR2: LNHDA and SQIVND (reference sequence). Between the trimmed V and J ends, which lost 3 bases and 5 bases, there was a span of 10 bases. The CDR3 length is 13 residues. The CDR3, as DNA: TGTGCCAGTAGTATGCGCTTTCAGGAGACCCAGTACTTC. It codes for CASSMRFQETQYF.

The rearrangement uses TRBV6-6 and TRBJ1-4; tentatively, D is TRBD1 (5 bases). The CDR3 has 14 amino acids. Between the trimmed V and J ends, which lost 10 bases and 6 bases, there was a span of 18 bases. The germline gives CDR1 MNHNY, CDR2 SVGAGI (reference sequence). This chain's CDR3 is CAIHRSPSDEKLFF. CDR3 nucleotide sequence: TGTGCCATTCACAGGTCCCCCTCCGATGAAAAACTGTTTTTT.

The rearrangement links TRBV14 to TRBJ2-7; possible D gene TRBD1, 6 bases. CDR3 length: 16 residues. CDR1 is SGHDN and CDR2 is FVKESK in the germline V gene. With 1 base removed from V and 0 bases from J, the gap between germline ends came to 13 bases. The CDR3 is CASSQAGEWVSYEQYF. CDR3 DNA sequence: TGTGCCAGCAGCCAAGCAGGGGAGTGGGTCTCCTACGAGCAGTACTTC.

This clone came up a few times. The chain has TRBV6-5 and TRBJ2-5; a weak D match, TRBD1 (6 bases). CDR1 is MNHEY and CDR2 is SVGAGI in the germline V gene. The CDR3 sequence is 15 residues long. The germline V and J ends were trimmed by 4 bases and 1 base, with 13 bases remaining between them. CDR3 protein: CASSSFTGSQETQYF. In DNA, the CDR3 is TGTGCCAGCAGTTCGTTTACAGGGAGCCAAGAGACCCAGTACTTC.

The rearrangement uses TRBV7-3 and TRBJ2-4; 8 bases are shared with TRBD1. Germline lookup yields CDR1 SGHTA and CDR2 FQGTGA. This CDR3 is built from 15 residues. V was pared by 6 bases and J by 3 bases, with 7 bases of the junction left unmatched. Here the CDR3 DNA reads TGTGCCAGCAGTTTCACAGGGGGAGGCAAAAACATTCAGTACTTC. Translation: CASSFTGGGKNIQYF.

The J gene is TRBJ1-5, the V gene TRBV28, with D unclear. Germline assignment: CDR1 MDHEN and CDR2 SYDVKM. Deletions cut 5 bases from V and 10 bases from J, with 12 bases between. The CDR3 sequence is 12 residues long. The CDR3 DNA is TGTGCCAGCAGTGCTTCACCAGGACCCCAGCATTTT. Protein sequence: CASSASPGPQHF.

The gene calls are TRBV6-4 and TRBJ2-4, with 8 bases matching TRBD1. CDR3 length: 17 residues. The junction had 11 bases not matched to a gene; V was cut back by 6 bases and J by 1 base. From germline, CDR1 is MRHNA and CDR2 SNTAGT. CDR3 DNA sequence: TGTGCCAGCAGCCAAGACAGGGGTAGGGGGGCCAAAAACATTCAGTACTTC. Its protein is CASSQDRGRGAKNIQYF.

The CDR3 sequence is CASSDGVNTEAFF. The CDR3 region has the DNA TGTGCCAGCAGTGATGGAGTGAACACTGAAGCTTTCTTT. This chain connects TRBV6-4 to TRBJ1-1; unclear D gene. Trimming shortened V by 3 bases and J by 0 bases, and 5 bases separated the two germline ends. The CDR3 has 13 residues. The germline CDR1 and CDR2 sequences are MRHNA and SNTAGT.

This rearrangement joins TRBV11-1 to TRBJ2-3; D gene uncertain. The CDR3 totals 15 residues. The germline V gene encodes CDR1 SGHAT and CDR2 FQDESV (reference sequence). The ends were cut back, 5 bases at V and 3 bases at J, with 15 bases in the middle. The CDR3 coding sequence is TGTGCCAGCAGCAAAAGAATGGGCGTTACAGATACGCAGTATTTT. Its translation is CASSKRMGVTDTQYF.

V usage is TRBV25-1 and J usage is TRBJ1-1; the D gene is possibly TRBD1 (5 bases). CDR1 MGHDK and CDR2 SYGVNS come from the germline V gene. This CDR3 comprises 13 residues. V was trimmed by 5 bases and J by 9 bases, leaving 16 bases between them. As DNA, the CDR3 is TGTGCCAGCAGTACAGGATCCACTTCTCAAGCTTTCTTT. It encodes CASSTGSTSQAFF.

V usage is TRBV7-9 and J usage is TRBJ2-7; D perhaps matches TRBD2 (5 bases). Germline V gene lookup returns CDR1 SEHNR and CDR2 FQNEAQ (reference sequence). This CDR3 comprises 12 residues. V gave up 8 bases and J gave up 2 bases, with 10 bases separating them. CDR3: CASEGLTYEQYF. The CDR3 DNA sequence: TGTGCCAGCGAGGGCCTAACCTACGAGCAGTACTTC.

A single count supports this clone. The chain uses TRBV7-2 and TRBJ1-2; TRBD1 is a possible D gene (6 bases). Trimming pared 5 bases from V and 4 bases from J, leaving 11 bases between. Germline values: CDR1 SGHTA, CDR2 FQGNSA. CDR3 length: 13 amino acids. The CDR3 coding sequence is TGTGCCAGCAGCCCCACAGGGAGCTATGGCTACACCTTC. It encodes CASSPTGSYGYTF.

The chain carries TRBV20-1 and TRBJ2-7; D is unclear. This CDR3 region has 10 residues. Germline V gene data show CDR1 as DFQATT and CDR2 as SNEGSKA (reference sequence). CDR3 loop: CSLGTYEQYF. The CDR3 DNA follows: TGCAGCTTGGGAACCTACGAGCAGTACTTC.

This chain uses TRBV5-1 with TRBJ2-5; a possible D gene is TRBD2 (6 bases). The V gene lost 4 bases and the J gene lost 3 bases, with 19 bases spanning the gap. Germline V lookup: CDR1 SGHRS, CDR2 YFSETQ. The CDR3 covers 16 residues. The CDR3 region is CASSLQGREAEETQYF. CDR3 nucleotide sequence: TGCGCCAGCAGCCTGCAGGGCAGGGAGGCCGAAGAGACCCAGTACTTC.

The chain has TRBV5-6 and TRBJ2-1, with TRBD2 matching over 11 bases. The V segment lost 2 bases and the J segment 4 bases; nucleotides outside the gene matches: 2. Germline V lookup: CDR1 SGHDT, CDR2 YYEEEE. This CDR3 contains 15 residues. The CDR3 region is CASSFRLAGYNEQFF. The CDR3 DNA reads as TGTGCCAGCAGCTTCCGACTAGCGGGATACAATGAGCAGTTCTTC. The entire variable domain, with the rest obtained from reference TRBV5-6 and TRBJ2-1, is as follows: DAGVTQSPTHLIKTRGQQVTLRCSPKSGHDTVSWYQQALGQGPQFIFQYYEEEERQRGNFPDRFSGHQFPNYSSELNVNALLLGDSALYLCASSFRLAGYNEQFFGPGTRLTVL.